A single sample is the source of the 9 T cell receptor beta chains below, sequenced in a study of control samples from healthy donors and cancer patients. TCRdb's copy holds only in-frame clones and misses some; the assay was immunoSEQ multiplex PCR. The sample lists under 150,000 clones, 85% to 95% occurring once. The sample taken for sequencing was blood. These receptors came from a man aged 25-45 years in good health.

In this sample, this clone turned up once. J is TRBJ2-7 and V is TRBV19; D remains ambiguous. CDR1 is LNHDA, CDR2 SQIVND, per germline (reference sequence). The CDR3 runs 14 residues. V was clipped by 3 bases and J by 0 bases, with 9 bases between them. The CDR3 nucleotides are TGTGCCAGTAGTATTGCTTGGGGCTCCTACGAGCAGTACTTC. Amino acid sequence: CASSIAWGSYEQYF.

The J gene is TRBJ2-1, the V gene TRBV28; 8 bases line up with TRBD1. The CDR3 consists of 15 residues. V lost 6 bases to trimming and J lost 2 bases; unmatched junction nucleotides: 6. The V gene's germline CDR1 is MDHEN and CDR2 SYDVKM. The CDR3 coding sequence is TGTGCCAGCAGAGTAGGGACAGGAGCCTACAATGAGCAGTTCTTC. Translating it yields CASRVGTGAYNEQFF.

CDR3 in amino acids: CASSPDPNPTGTADTIYF. The DNA of the CDR3 is TGTGCCAGCAGCCCTGACCCCAACCCTACCGGGACAGCGGACACCATATATTTT. The chain uses TRBV9 and TRBJ1-3; 7 bases line up with TRBD1. The CDR3 contains 18 residues. V shed 4 bases and J 8 bases; nucleotides not matched to a gene: 21. Germline V gene sequence: CDR1 SGDLS, CDR2 YYNGEE.

V and J are TRBV24-1 and TRBJ2-1; 9 bases line up with TRBD1. This CDR3 is built from 16 residues. V shed 3 bases, J shed 7 bases, and the junction held 9 bases outside the gene matches. Germline CDR1 KGHDR, CDR2 SFDVKD. The CDR3 region is CATSDPGTGMLNEQFF. In nucleotides, the CDR3 is TGTGCCACCAGTGATCCCGGGACAGGGATGTTGAATGAGCAGTTCTTC.

V gene TRBV19 combines with J gene TRBJ2-3; tentatively, D is TRBD1 (6 bases). The CDR3 has 13 amino acids. V lost 3 bases, J lost 2 bases, and 6 bases lay in between. The germline CDR1 and CDR2 sequences are LNHDA and SQIVND (reference sequence). DNA of the CDR3: TGTGCCAGTAGTATGGGGGCCACAGATACGCAGTATTTT. Its translation: CASSMGATDTQYF.

The chain recombines TRBV19 with TRBJ1-5, with D possibly matching TRBD1 (5 bases). Germline V gene data show CDR1 as LNHDA and CDR2 as SQIVND (reference sequence). Trimming pared 8 bases from V and 5 bases from J, leaving 10 bases between. The CDR3 contains 12 residues. The CDR3 reads CASGPGHQPQHF. CDR3 DNA sequence: TGTGCCAGTGGCCCGGGGCATCAGCCCCAGCATTTT.

J is TRBJ1-4 and V is TRBV10-3; D call uncertain. The germline V gene has CDR1 ENHRY and CDR2 SYGVKD. The CDR3 totals 17 residues. Between the trimmed V and J ends, which lost 0 bases and 8 bases, there was a span of 19 bases. In DNA, the CDR3 is TGTGCCATCAGTGAGTCGAGTCGCCCCCGGTATGCGGAAAAACTGTTTTTT. Translated, it gives CAISESSRPRYAEKLFF.

Here the CDR3 reads CASSLALASGGSHEQFF. Here the CDR3 DNA reads TGTGCCAGCAGCTTAGCATTGGCTAGCGGGGGATCCCATGAGCAGTTCTTC. This chain joins TRBV7-9 and TRBJ2-1; TRBD2 matches 10 bases. Losses at the gene ends were 0 bases for V and 8 bases for J; bases not matched to a gene: 10. This CDR3 spans 17 amino acids. In germline, CDR1 is SEHNR, CDR2 FQNEAQ (reference sequence).

The chain couples TRBV6-5 to TRBJ1-2, with D tentatively TRBD1 (5 bases). The CDR3 length is 15 residues. Germline V CDR1 and CDR2: MNHEY, SVGAGI. V lost 0 bases to trimming and J lost 7 bases, with 15 bases between them. The CDR3 DNA sequence: TGTGCCAGCAGTTACTCGAGGGGCCTCGGGAGTGGCTACACCTTC. Amino acid sequence: CASSYSRGLGSGYTF.